Shown below are 14 T cell receptor beta chains from a single sample sequenced in a study of blood T cell repertoires in COVID-19. The assay was immunoSEQ multiplex PCR, and TCRdb's table has in-frame clones only and misses some. This table has 300,000 to 400,000 clones, around 86% appearing once. Sequenced sample: PBMCs or T cells enriched from blood (not recorded which). These receptors were collected from a middle-aged woman with acute COVID-19.

The J gene is TRBJ1-4, the V gene TRBV5-1, with 8 bases aligning to TRBD1. The V gene's germline CDR1 is SGHRS and CDR2 YFSETQ. Trimming cost V 0 bases and J 3 bases; bases outside gene matches: 7. The CDR3 runs to 17 residues. In DNA form, the CDR3 reads TGCGCCAGCAGCTTGGGCCAGGGGGCCGGGCCTAATGAAAAACTGTTTTTT. This gives the protein CASSLGQGAGPNEKLFF.

The gene calls are TRBV10-1 and TRBJ2-7; tentatively, D is TRBD1 (6 bases). CDR3 size: 15 residues. V lost 6 bases to trimming and J lost 6 bases, with 21 bases between them. Looked up from germline, CDR1 is WNHNN and CDR2 is SYGVQD (reference sequence). CDR3 DNA: TGCGCCAGCAGCGCCTCCCGGGACAACCACTTCGAGCAGTACTTC. It is translated as CASSASRDNHFEQYF.

CDR3 residues: CASSSGGLGTGELFF. CDR3 nucleotide sequence: TGCGCCAGTTCTTCAGGGGGCCTGGGGACCGGGGAGCTGTTTTTT. The rearrangement joins TRBV5-1 to TRBJ2-2; 8 nucleotides agree with TRBD1. The germline gives CDR1 SGHRS, CDR2 YFSETQ. This CDR3 is built from 15 residues. V was pared by 8 bases and J by 5 bases, with 11 bases of the junction left unmatched. The whole variable domain, remainder taken from reference TRBV5-1 and TRBJ2-2, is KAGVTQTPRYLIKTRGQQVTLSCSPISGHRSVSWYQQTPGQGLQFLFEYFSETQRNKGNFPGRFSGRQFSNSRSEMNVSTLELGDSALYLCASSSGGLGTGELFFGEGSRLTVL.

In its sample, this clone was seen once. The chain employs TRBV5-1 and TRBJ1-6; TRBD1 aligns across 8 bases. The germline V gene encodes CDR1 SGHRS and CDR2 YFSETQ. V shed 0 bases, J shed 0 bases, and the junction held 8 bases outside the gene matches. The CDR3 sequence is 19 residues long. CDR3 sequence reads: CASSLAWQGAGSYNSPLHF. The DNA of the CDR3 is TGCGCCAGCAGCTTGGCTTGGCAGGGGGCCGGCTCCTATAATTCACCCCTCCACTTT.

The chain couples TRBV4-3 to TRBJ2-1; perhaps TRBD1 as D (7 bases). The CDR3 length is 16 residues. The V end lost 5 bases, the J end lost 3 bases, and 17 bases lay between the germline ends. The germline V gene encodes CDR1 LGHNA and CDR2 YSLEER. In DNA form, the CDR3 reads TGCGCCAGCAGCGGGTCTCAGGGGGGAGGCTACAATGAGCAGTTCTTC. It yields the protein CASSGSQGGGYNEQFF.

This clone was counted between two and nine times. V is TRBV7-9 and J is TRBJ1-1; D perhaps matches TRBD1 (5 bases). The CDR3 spans 15 residues. Germline V gene lookup returns CDR1 SEHNR and CDR2 FQNEAQ (reference sequence). V was trimmed by 3 bases and J by 3 bases, leaving 14 bases between them. The CDR3 DNA follows: TGTGCCAGCAGCTTCGGGACTCATAGGGACACTGAAGCTTTCTTT. Its protein is CASSFGTHRDTEAFF.

The V gene is TRBV11-3, the J gene TRBJ1-2; 7 positions match TRBD1. Germline CDR1 and CDR2: SGHNT and YENEEA. This CDR3 spans 14 amino acids. Trimming cost V 4 bases and J 4 bases; bases outside gene matches: 6. The CDR3 DNA reads as TGTGCCAGCAGCTCGACAGGGAAAGGCTATGGCTACACCTTC. Its translation is CASSSTGKGYGYTF.

V is TRBV28 and J is TRBJ1-3; 8 bases are a match to TRBD1. Germline V gene data show CDR1 as MDHEN and CDR2 as SYDVKM. There are 15 residues in the CDR3. The V and J ends lost 3 bases and 3 bases, in that order; junction bases with no gene match: 4. CDR3 loop: CASSFDRGVGNTIYF. As DNA, the CDR3 is TGTGCCAGCAGTTTTGACAGGGGAGTTGGAAACACCATATATTTT.

The genes are TRBV9 and TRBJ2-2, with D perhaps matching TRBD1 (5 bases). CDR1 and CDR2 (germline): SGDLS, YYNGEE. V lost 2 bases to trimming and J lost 2 bases, with 13 bases between them. CDR3 length equals 16 residues. The CDR3 coding sequence is TGTGCCAGCAGCGTCCGACAGAATTATAACACCGGGGAGCTGTTTTTT. Protein sequence: CASSVRQNYNTGELFF.

The CDR3 DNA sequence: TGTGCCAGCAGCTTAGATATAGCGGGGATGAATGAGCAGTTCTTC. It codes for CASSLDIAGMNEQFF. The chain is built from TRBV11-2 and TRBJ2-1, with 8 positions matching TRBD2. CDR3 size: 15 residues. Per germline, CDR1 SGHAT and CDR2 FQNNGV. The trim removed 0 bases at V and 7 bases at J, leaving 5 bases unmatched.

The gene calls are TRBV9 and TRBJ2-3; no reliable D call. This CDR3 comprises 15 residues. Germline V CDR1 and CDR2: SGDLS, YYNGEE. V lost 0 bases to trimming and J lost 2 bases, with 10 bases between them. In nucleotides, the CDR3 is TGTGCCAGCAGCGTAGCCGCCCGACTCACAGATACGCAGTATTTT. It yields the protein CASSVAARLTDTQYF.

The chain recombines TRBV19 with TRBJ1-6; D gene uncertain. Germline V CDR1 and CDR2: LNHDA, SQIVND (reference sequence). CDR3 length: 15 residues. The ends were cut back, 4 bases at V and 14 bases at J, with 21 bases in the middle. The CDR3 loop is CASSNPSEGGITLHF. The CDR3, as DNA: TGTGCCAGTAGTAACCCCTCCGAGGGAGGAATAACCCTCCACTTT.

This chain connects TRBV12-5 to TRBJ1-6; D gene uncertain. The CDR3 has 12 residues. Per germline, CDR1 LGHNT and CDR2 FRNRAP. V lost 5 bases to trimming and J lost 8 bases, with 7 bases between them. In DNA form, the CDR3 reads TGTGCTAGTGGTCTAGACTATTCACCCCTCCACTTT. This sequence encodes CASGLDYSPLHF. Full variable domain (remainder filled in from reference TRBV12-5 and TRBJ1-6): DARVTQTPRHKVTEMGQEVTMRCQPILGHNTVFWYRQTMMQGLELLAYFRNRAPLDDSGMPKDRFSAEMPDATLATLKIQPSEPRDSAVYFCASGLDYSPLHFGNGTRLTVT.

The rearrangement uses TRBV20-1 and TRBJ2-3; D is unclear. V was pared by 5 bases and J by 5 bases, with 8 bases between. The length of the CDR3 is 11 residues. CDR1 is DFQATT, CDR2 SNEGSKA, per germline (reference sequence). CDR3 nucleotides: TGCAGTGCTCCACGAGGAGATACGCAGTATTTT. Amino acid sequence: CSAPRGDTQYF.